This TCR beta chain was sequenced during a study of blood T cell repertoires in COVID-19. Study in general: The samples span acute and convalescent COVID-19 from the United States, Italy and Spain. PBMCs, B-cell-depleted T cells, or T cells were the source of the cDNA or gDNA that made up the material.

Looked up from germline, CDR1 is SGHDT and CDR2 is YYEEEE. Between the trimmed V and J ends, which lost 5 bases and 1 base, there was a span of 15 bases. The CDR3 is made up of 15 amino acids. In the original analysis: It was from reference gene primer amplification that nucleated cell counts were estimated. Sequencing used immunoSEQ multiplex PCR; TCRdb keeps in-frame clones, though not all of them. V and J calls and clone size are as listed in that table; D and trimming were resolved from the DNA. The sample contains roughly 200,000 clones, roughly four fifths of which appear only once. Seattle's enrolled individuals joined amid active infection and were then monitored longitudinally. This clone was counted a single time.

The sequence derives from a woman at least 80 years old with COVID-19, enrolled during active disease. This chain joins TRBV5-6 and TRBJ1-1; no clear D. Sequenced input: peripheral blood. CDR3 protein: CASRPRRKGNTEAFF. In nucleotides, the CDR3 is TGTGCCAGCAGACCGAGGAGGAAAGGGAACACTGAAGCTTTCTTT. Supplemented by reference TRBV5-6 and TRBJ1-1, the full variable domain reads DAGVTQSPTHLIKTRGQQVTLRCSPKSGHDTVSWYQQALGQGPQFIFQYYEEEERQRGNFPDRFSGHQFPNYSSELNVNALLLGDSALYLCASRPRRKGNTEAFFGQGTRLTVV.